Listed here is a single T cell receptor beta chain. This CDR3 spans 12 amino acids. V was shortened by 4 bases and J by 6 bases, with 12 bases between the two germline ends. CDR1 is SQVTM and CDR2 is ANQGSEA in the germline V gene. The data were obtained in a study of CD8 T cells in Susac syndrome. RNA amounts of roughly 0.45 to 1 ug underwent reverse transcription with random hexamers. TCRdb called the immunoSEQ multiplex PCR reads again in MiXCR, with one record for every CDR3 protein. The table lists 150,000 or so distinct CDR3 sequences, roughly 94% of them singletons, with 0.2% to 0.25% in the top ten.

Source material: CD8+ T cells from PBMCs. The J gene is TRBJ1-2, the V gene TRBV29-1; D remains unclear. The sequence came from a human donor with multiple sclerosis. The DNA of the CDR3 is TGCAGCGTTGGCGAGAGTCACGATGGCTACACCTTC. As protein: CSVGESHDGYTF.